The clone carrying this T cell receptor (beta chain) was seen only once. What it binds is unknown. The data were taken from a study of T cells in localized non-small cell lung cancer. CDR3 length: 14 residues. Trimming took off 1 base at V and 0 bases at J, with 5 bases between the two ends. CDR1 MNHNS and CDR2 SASEGT come from the germline V gene. Libraries were prepared by immunoSEQ multiplex PCR; TCRdb keeps only in-frame clonotypes and omits some of them. The sample lists 50,000 to 55,000 clones, approximately 80% occurring once. Study findings and constraints: Uninvolved adjacent lung showed higher T cell clonality than tumor.

This TCR was recovered from a man aged 40 to 75 with stage III lung adenocarcinoma. The V call is TRBV6-1, the J call TRBJ2-3, with D uncertain. The source was peripheral blood mononuclear cells, collected before any cancer treatment. The CDR3 nucleotides read TGTGCCAGCAGTGAAGAACCGAGCACAGATACGCAGTATTTT. Its protein product is CASSEEPSTDTQYF.